What follows are 27 T cell receptor beta chains derived from one specimen sequenced in a study of blood T cell repertoires in COVID-19. Data came from immunoSEQ multiplex PCR; TCRdb stores just in-frame clones and leaves some out. The data show around 99,000 clones, with approximately 90% seen just once and around 5% held by the top ten. Sequences were obtained from peripheral blood. All receptors derive from a man aged 50 to 60 with acute or convalescent COVID-19.

The rearrangement uses TRBV18 and TRBJ1-4; weak D call: TRBD1 (6 bases). Looked up from germline, CDR1 is KGHSH and CDR2 is LQKENI. This CDR3 contains 15 residues. The germline V and J ends were trimmed by 0 bases and 4 bases, with 9 bases remaining between them. The CDR3 reads CASSPPNRVNEKLFF. The CDR3 coding sequence is TGTGCCAGCTCACCACCGAACAGGGTTAATGAAAAACTGTTTTTT.

This chain links TRBV12-5 with TRBJ2-3, with a tentative D call TRBD2 (6 bases). The V and J ends lost 0 bases and 4 bases respectively, with 14 bases between them. Germline CDR1 and CDR2: LGHNT and FRNRAP. The length of the CDR3 is 16 residues. CDR3 sequence (DNA): TGTGCTAGTGGTTTGGTACGTGGGGGGAGTGCAGATACGCAGTATTTT. Protein sequence: CASGLVRGGSADTQYF.

This rearrangement joins TRBV7-9 to TRBJ2-7, with TRBD1 matching 8 bases. The CDR3 totals 12 residues. V was pared by 4 bases and J by 6 bases, with 2 bases of the junction left unmatched. Germline CDR1 and CDR2: SEHNR and FQNEAQ (reference sequence). In nucleotides, the CDR3 is TGTGCCAGCAGCTCGACAGGGGCCGAGCAGTACTTC. As protein: CASSSTGAEQYF.

This chain connects TRBV27 to TRBJ2-1; 8 positions agree with TRBD2. The junction had 24 bases not matched to a gene; V was cut back by 5 bases and J by 15 bases. CDR3 length: 17 amino acids. Germline V gene lookup returns CDR1 MNHEY and CDR2 SMNVEV (reference sequence). The CDR3 DNA follows: TGTGCCAGCAGTCCACCCCCTCTACAGCGGGGGAGGCTCGTCGGGTTCTTC. Translated: CASSPPPLQRGRLVGFF.

The V gene is TRBV18, the J gene TRBJ2-7; maybe TRBD2 (6 bases). Germline V gene lookup returns CDR1 KGHSH and CDR2 LQKENI. The CDR3 contains 14 residues. Trimming left V 1 base short and J 3 bases short, with 10 bases between. Here the CDR3 reads CASSPRQGGYEQYF. CDR3 nucleotides: TGTGCCAGCTCACCACGGCAGGGAGGCTACGAGCAGTACTTC.

The rearrangement uses TRBV30 and TRBJ2-1; D might be TRBD2 (5 bases). The germline V gene encodes CDR1 GTSNPN and CDR2 SVGIG (reference sequence). Between the trimmed V and J ends, which lost 3 bases and 5 bases, there was a span of 11 bases. This CDR3 has 13 amino acids. CDR3 nucleotides: TGTGCCTGGAGGTCTCTAGCAGACAATGAGCAGTTCTTC. Amino acids: CAWRSLADNEQFF.

The V call is TRBV18, the J call TRBJ1-4, with D possibly TRBD1 on 5 matching bases. Looked up from germline, CDR1 is KGHSH and CDR2 is LQKENI. The CDR3 runs to 16 residues. With 6 bases removed from V and 0 bases from J, the gap between germline ends came to 14 bases. The CDR3 loop is CASSHGHLATNEKLFF. CDR3 nucleotides: TGTGCCAGCTCGCACGGACACCTTGCAACTAATGAAAAACTGTTTTTT.

This chain's CDR3 is CASSLMVGQGISPLHF. CDR3 sequence (DNA): TGTGCCAGCAGCTTAATGGTCGGACAGGGCATTTCACCCCTCCACTTT. V and J are TRBV5-6 and TRBJ1-6; 8 nucleotides match TRBD1. Germline V gene data show CDR1 as SGHDT and CDR2 as YYEEEE. There are 16 residues in the CDR3. V was clipped by 2 bases and J by 9 bases; unmatched bases: 10.

V usage is TRBV7-6 and J usage is TRBJ1-5; 7 bases match TRBD1. The CDR3 is 14 amino acids. With 5 bases clipped from V and 7 bases from J, the junction kept 8 bases outside the gene matches. Germline CDR1 is SGHVS and CDR2 is FNYEAQ. CDR3 DNA: TGTGCCAGCAGCCATGGACAGGTAGAACAGCCCCAGCATTTT. It codes for CASSHGQVEQPQHF.

This clone was counted a single time. The chain couples TRBV2 to TRBJ2-3; 10 bases match TRBD2. Germline V gene lookup returns CDR1 SNHLY and CDR2 FYNNEI. J lost 14 bases, V lost 11 bases, and 19 bases had no gene match. There are 14 residues in the CDR3. The CDR3 DNA reads as TGTGCCGGGATTCCGGGACTAGCGAGAGGAAGGCCGTATTTT. This codes for CAGIPGLARGRPYF.

This chain links TRBV11-2 with TRBJ2-1, with 10 bases that match TRBD2. The trim removed 4 bases at V and 4 bases at J, leaving 1 base unmatched. The CDR3 extends over 14 amino acids. Germline CDR1 reads SGHAT; CDR2 reads FQNNGV. The CDR3 sequence is CASSSGLAYNEQFF. The CDR3 DNA follows: TGTGCCAGCAGCTCGGGACTAGCGTACAATGAGCAGTTCTTC.

The V call is TRBV6-5, the J call TRBJ1-2; 7 nucleotides align to TRBD1. With V trimmed by 1 base and J by 8 bases, 4 bases remained unmatched. Germline V gene data show CDR1 as MNHEY and CDR2 as SVGAGI. CDR3 length: 13 residues. Here the CDR3 DNA reads TGTGCCAGCAGTTACTACAGGGGACGGGGCTACACCTTC. It translates to CASSYYRGRGYTF.

With respect to this clone: Other nucleotide sequences from this sample produce the same CDR3. This chain joins TRBV6-4 and TRBJ2-3, with 10 nucleotides matching TRBD2. Trimming removed 2 bases from V and 1 base from J; junction bases left unmatched: 0. The CDR3 runs 15 residues. CDR1 and CDR2 (germline): MRHNA, SNTAGT. CDR3 DNA: TGTGCCAGCAGTGACGGGACTAGCGGCACAGATACGCAGTATTTT. Translating it yields CASSDGTSGTDTQYF.

The chain combines TRBV21-1 with TRBJ2-1; no check of the table's D call, TRBD1, against the DNA was made. TRBV21-1 is described as a pseudogene. The CDR3 contains 14 residues. The CDR3 loop reads CASSRQGAYNEQFF. In DNA form, the CDR3 reads TGTGCCAGCAGCAGACAGGGGGCCTACAATGAGCAGTTCTTC.

The CDR3 loop reads CASTGASGTPYNEQFF. In nucleotides, the CDR3 is TGTGCCAGCACGGGGGCGAGCGGGACCCCTTACAATGAGCAGTTCTTC. This chain links TRBV5-8 with TRBJ2-1; a weak D match, TRBD2 (7 bases). In germline, CDR1 is SGHTS, CDR2 YDEGEE. Deletions cut 6 bases from V and 4 bases from J, with 20 bases between. The CDR3 spans 16 residues.

The V call is TRBV3-1 (or the pseudogene TRBV3-2), the J call TRBJ2-2; 7 nucleotides line up with TRBD1. Germline CDR1 LGHDT, CDR2 YNNKEL (reference sequence). CDR3 length: 14 residues. Germline trimming cut 1 base from V and 6 bases from J; bases unmatched to any gene: 2. CDR3 DNA sequence: TGTGCCAGCAGCCAAGTACAGGGGTCCGGGGAGCTGTTTTTT. The encoded protein is CASSQVQGSGELFF.

The rearrangement joins TRBV12-5 to TRBJ2-5; the match to TRBD1 covers 8 bases. V trimming: 5 bases; J trimming: 3 bases; junction bases outside the gene matches: 5. In germline, CDR1 is LGHNT, CDR2 FRNRAP. This CDR3 contains 14 residues. CDR3 amino acids: CASGIGQGEETQYF. In DNA, the CDR3 is TGTGCTAGTGGTATCGGACAGGGAGAAGAGACCCAGTACTTC.

This clone was detected once. The chain uses TRBV4-2 and TRBJ1-1; D perhaps matches TRBD1 (5 bases). CDR3 length: 15 residues. Germline V gene lookup returns CDR1 LGHNA and CDR2 YNFKEQ. Trimming removed 1 base from V and 4 bases from J, with 13 bases in between. CDR3 DNA: TGTGCCAGCAGCCAAGCGGGGGGTTTCGTCACTGAAGCTTTCTTT. As protein: CASSQAGGFVTEAFF.

The chain employs TRBV10-3 and TRBJ2-7; a weak D match, TRBD2 (5 bases). This CDR3 spans 13 amino acids. Germline V CDR1 and CDR2: ENHRY, SYGVKD. With 3 bases removed from V and 4 bases from J, the gap between germline ends came to 10 bases. This CDR3 reads CAISDLSGYEQYF. The DNA for the CDR3 is TGTGCCATCAGTGACCTAAGCGGATACGAGCAGTACTTC.

V is TRBV30 and J is TRBJ2-1, with 10 bases identical to TRBD1. This CDR3 contains 15 residues. The V gene's germline CDR1 is GTSNPN and CDR2 SVGIG (reference sequence). V was pared by 5 bases and J by 4 bases, with 8 bases of the junction left unmatched. CDR3 protein: CAWFRTGGPYNEQFF. As DNA, the CDR3 is TGTGCCTGGTTTAGGACAGGGGGACCGTACAATGAGCAGTTCTTC.

This clone was recorded only once. CDR3 sequence (DNA): TGTGCCACCAGCACCCTATTTGGGGCTAGCGGGGACAATGAGCAGTTCTTC. Encoded protein: CATSTLFGASGDNEQFF. The V call is TRBV15, the J call TRBJ2-1; 9 bases are shared with TRBD2. The length of the CDR3 is 17 residues. Germline assignment: CDR1 LNHNV and CDR2 YYDKDF (reference sequence). The trim removed 4 bases at V and 5 bases at J, leaving 12 bases unmatched.

V is TRBV7-2 and J is TRBJ2-5, with TRBD1 identical over 9 bases. In germline, CDR1 is SGHTA, CDR2 FQGNSA. The ends lost 4 bases at V and 1 base at J; junction bases unmatched: 13. The CDR3 loop spans 18 amino acids. CDR3 amino acids: CASSSVSGTGTSQETQYF. CDR3 in DNA: TGTGCCAGCAGCTCCGTATCCGGGACAGGGACCTCCCAAGAGACCCAGTACTTC.

In the case of this clone: The sample has other DNA sequences that encode this CDR3 too. The J gene is TRBJ2-5, the V gene TRBV3-1 (or the pseudogene TRBV3-2), with TRBD1 matching over 10 bases. The ends lost 4 bases at V and 5 bases at J; junction bases unmatched: 4. In germline, CDR1 is LGHDT, CDR2 YNNKEL (reference sequence). This CDR3 spans 14 amino acids. DNA of the CDR3: TGTGCCAGCAGCCGGGACAGGGGCAGGGAGACCCAGTACTTC. Protein sequence: CASSRDRGRETQYF.

This clone was found once. V and J are TRBV28 and TRBJ2-5; 7 bases align to TRBD1. Trimming at V came to 5 bases and at J to 4 bases, leaving 10 bases not matched to a gene. Germline V lookup: CDR1 MDHEN, CDR2 SYDVKM. The CDR3 spans 15 residues. The CDR3 nucleotides are TGTGCCAGCAGTACCCAGAGGGCAGGGGGAGAGACCCAGTACTTC. It translates to CASSTQRAGGETQYF.

The rearrangement joins TRBV18 to TRBJ1-2, with 12 bases identical to TRBD1. The CDR3 spans 17 residues. Germline V gives CDR1 KGHSH, CDR2 LQKENI. J lost 0 bases, V lost 3 bases, and 5 bases had no gene match. Here the CDR3 DNA reads TGTGCCAGCTCACCGGGACAGGGGGCCCTTGCTAACTATGGCTACACCTTC. Residues: CASSPGQGALANYGYTF.

The chain combines TRBV3-1 (or the pseudogene TRBV3-2) with TRBJ2-2; D might be TRBD2 (6 bases). V lost 4 bases and J 5 bases, leaving 23 bases between the germline ends. Per germline, CDR1 LGHDT and CDR2 YNNKEL (reference sequence). There are 18 residues in the CDR3. CDR3 sequence (DNA): TGTGCCAGCAGCCGACCGAAAACCGGGACTTATGGAACCGGGGAGCTGTTTTTT. It is translated as CASSRPKTGTYGTGELFF.

This chain connects TRBV6-5 to TRBJ1-1; 7 bases are shared with TRBD1. CDR3 length: 15 amino acids. V lost 7 bases, J lost 1 base, and 9 bases stayed unmatched. The germline V gene has CDR1 MNHEY and CDR2 SVGAGI. This CDR3 reads CASTQGVNPNTEAFF. CDR3 sequence (DNA): TGTGCCAGCACCCAGGGGGTAAACCCGAACACTGAAGCTTTCTTT.